This is a list of T cell receptor beta chains from one sample in a study of somatic mutations in cytotoxic T cells in rheumatoid arthritis. Sequenced by immunoSEQ multiplex PCR; TCRdb stores in-frame clones only, minus some. The table includes 15,000 to 20,000 clones, about four fifths detected once. Sequenced: CD8+ T cells sorted from blood. The receptors here all came from a man aged 18 to 29 with rheumatoid arthritis. The CDR3 runs from the conserved cysteine through the conserved F or W.

J: TRBJ1-5; V: TRBV30; CDR3: CAWSPRQGSQPQHF
J: -; V: TRBV6-1; CDR3: CASLGGDIYEQYF
J: TRBJ1-6; V: TRBV9; CDR3: CASSEGLRYNSPLHF
J: TRBJ1-4; V: TRBV9; CDR3: CASSVGGRRNEKLFF
J: TRBJ1-1; V: TRBV18; CDR3: CASSQGQGQREAFF
J: TRBJ2-3; V: TRBV4-2; CDR3: CASSQAIWTSGGLGVTDTQYF
J: TRBJ1-5; V: TRBV19; CDR3: CASSSDSNQPQHF
J: TRBJ2-3; V: TRBV27; CDR3: CASAYGVRTDTQYF
J: TRBJ1-1; V: TRBV19; CDR3: CASSPGSWTEAFF
J: TRBJ2-7; V: TRBV5-1; CDR3: CASSLEWQAGGYEQYF
J: TRBJ1-1; V: TRBV28; CDR3: CASSLTVTRTEAFF
J: TRBJ1-2; V: TRBV28; CDR3: CASRYRGRSGYTF
J: TRBJ2-7; V: TRBV28; CDR3: CASRGDESYEQYF
J: TRBJ2-3; V: TRBV27; CDR3: CASSSGQGFGTDTQYF
J: TRBJ1-2; V: TRBV4-1; CDR3: CASSPSGTRVWDYGYTF
J: TRBJ1-1; V: TRBV7-9; CDR3: CASSLPGGRTEAFF
J: TRBJ1-5; V: TRBV28; CDR3: CASSLAQGNQPQHF
J: TRBJ1-3; V: TRBV4-3; CDR3: CASSQVGGSSGNTIYF
J: TRBJ1-1; V: TRBV5-5; CDR3: CASSLAGSEAFF
J: TRBJ1-5; V: TRBV28; CDR3: CASSFEGRAFNQPQHF
J: TRBJ1-1; V: TRBV7-9; CDR3: CASSAPQGLGTEAFF
J: TRBJ2-7; V: TRBV4-1; CDR3: CASSPSGLAGETYEQYF